The rows below give T cell receptor beta chains drawn from one sample of a study of T cell changes during pregnancy in multiple sclerosis. The protocol was immunoSEQ multiplex PCR, while the TCRdb copy is restricted to in-frame clones and leaves out a portion. The data contain some 87,000 clones, around 94% of them singletons. The specimen comprised CD4+ T cells from peripheral blood mononuclear cells, sampled before pregnancy. The origin of the receptors is a female donor with multiple sclerosis, enrolled in a pregnancy study. CDR3s include the opening cysteine and the closing phenylalanine or tryptophan. The D gene is left open where the match is weak. Part of the rows lack a size; the others show once, few, many or a class for expanded clones.

d_call	clone_size	v_call	j_call	cdr3_nt	cdr3_aa
.	.	TRBV5-6	TRBJ1-6	TGTGCCAGCAGCTACTTCTCGGGGGTCACATCACCCCTCCACTTT	CASSYFSGVTSPLHF
.	.	TRBV4-1	TRBJ1-5	TGCGCCAGCAGCCAGGGGGCAGGGGGCAATCAGCCCCAGCATTTT	CASSQGAGGNQPQHF
TRBD2	.	TRBV30	TRBJ2-1	TGTGTTGGGACTAGTCGAGATGAGCAGTTCTTC	CVGTSRDEQFF
TRBD2	.	TRBV6-1	TRBJ2-6	TGTGCCAGCAGTGCCCCTAGCGGGGGGTACTCTGGGGCCAACGTCCTGACTTTC	CASSAPSGGYSGANVLTF
TRBD1	.	TRBV11-2	TRBJ2-6	TGTGCCAGCAGCCGATTTCAGGGGGCCAGCTCTGGGGCCAACGTCCTGACTTTC	CASSRFQGASSGANVLTF
.	.	TRBV2	TRBJ1-5	TGTGCCAGCAGTGAGAAGGGGCTGGGTAGCAACCAGCCCCAGCATTTT	CASSEKGLGSNQPQHF
TRBD1	.	TRBV28	TRBJ1-5	TGTGCCAGCAGTCCCAGGACAGGGGGCGGACGTAATCAGCCCCAGCATTTT	CASSPRTGGGRNQPQHF
TRBD2	.	TRBV27	TRBJ2-1	TGTGCCAGCAGGGTTGGACTAGCGGGGGTCGGCCCATACAATGAGCAGTTCTTC	CASRVGLAGVGPYNEQFF
TRBD2	.	TRBV30	TRBJ2-5	TGTGCCTGGAGAGGGGAGGGAGTGGAGACCCAGTACTTC	CAWRGEGVETQYF
TRBD1	.	TRBV28	TRBJ1-2	TGTGCCAGCACCGCCCCCGGGACAGGGGGCTCGGAAGGCTACACCTTC	CASTAPGTGGSEGYTF
TRBD1	.	TRBV28	TRBJ1-4	TGTGCCACCCGGGAAGACACAGGGGGCGTTGAAAAACTGTTTTTT	CATREDTGGVEKLFF
.	.	TRBV7-6	TRBJ1-1	TGTGCCAGCACCCTAGGCGAATGGAACACTGAAGCTTTCTTT	CASTLGEWNTEAFF
.	.	TRBV7-9	TRBJ2-2	TGTGCCAGCAGCCCGCCCGGGGGCACCGGGGAGCTGTTTTTT	CASSPPGGTGELFF
.	.	TRBV5-1	TRBJ1-2	TGCGCCAGCAGCTTGGAGGGGACTCGGGGCAACTATGGCTACACCTTC	CASSLEGTRGNYGYTF
.	.	TRBV27	TRBJ1-3	TGTGCCAGCAGTTTATCATATAATGGGGCCGGGTACTCTGGAAACACCATATATTTT	CASSLSYNGAGYSGNTIYF
.	.	TRBV4-1	TRBJ2-2	TGCGCCAGCAGCCAACTAGTTATCGGGGAGCTGTTTTTT	CASSQLVIGELFF
TRBD1	.	TRBV2	TRBJ2-2	TGTGCCAGCAGGGACAGGGGGGGGGCCGGGGAGCTGTTTTTT	CASRDRGGAGELFF
.	.	TRBV18	TRBJ2-1	TGTGCCAGCTCACGCCAGGGGGGCGGGACTTTCAATGAGCAGTTCTTC	CASSRQGGGTFNEQFF
.	.	TRBV18	TRBJ1-4	TGTGCCAGCTCGGCCTCGGGTGCCGGCAGAGAAAAACTGTTTTTT	CASSASGAGREKLFF
.	.	TRBV15	TRBJ1-2	TGTGCCACCAGCAGAGAGGGGAGGGGAATAGGCTACACCTTC	CATSREGRGIGYTF
TRBD2	.	TRBV19	TRBJ2-1	TGTGCCAGTAGTATCGATCTAGCGGGGGGGCCTAGGGAGCAGTTCTTC	CASSIDLAGGPREQFF
.	.	TRBV19	TRBJ1-1	TGTGCCAGTAGCCGTGGGCTCTGGGACACTGAAGCTTTCTTT	CASSRGLWDTEAFF
TRBD1	.	TRBV5-1	TRBJ2-1	TGCGCCAGCAGCGGGGGGGGACAGGGCGATGAGCAGTTCTTC	CASSGGGQGDEQFF
.	.	TRBV7-2	TRBJ1-3	TGTGCCAGCAGCTTAGGTGGGGGGGCTTCAGGAAACACCATATATTTT	CASSLGGGASGNTIYF
.	.	TRBV6-6	TRBJ2-1	TGTGCCAGCAGGCACGGGGGACAGTACAATGAGCAGTTCTTC	CASRHGGQYNEQFF
.	once	TRBV19	TRBJ2-3	TGTGCCAGTAGTACCCTATATAGGGAGGAAACAGATACGCAGTATTTT	CASSTLYREETDTQYF
TRBD2	.	TRBV10-3	TRBJ2-5	TGTGCCATCGGGACTAGCGGGGCTCAAGAGACCCAGTACTTC	CAIGTSGAQETQYF
TRBD1	.	TRBV2	TRBJ1-2	TGTGCCAGCAGGAACCGGACAGGGGCGTATGGCTACACCTTC	CASRNRTGAYGYTF
.	.	TRBV6-1	TRBJ1-5	TGTGCCAGCAGTGAACAAAGGAGGGGTCAGCCCCAGCATTTT	CASSEQRRGQPQHF